The TCR beta chain under discussion was sequenced for a study of cytomegalovirus exposure and HLA in healthy donors. Findings and caveats of the study: There were some public TCRs occurring in many donors, but most TCR sequences were rare. Later, an analysis found that common viral pathogens appeared to be linked with several of the most significant clusters. When presence/absence was analysed, sequencing depth was taken to be roughly uniform across donors.

This CDR3 has 13 amino acids. The V end was cut by 0 bases, the J end by 5 bases, with 9 bases between. Germline values: CDR1 SGDLS, CDR2 YYNGEE. Of note for this clone: What it binds is not known.

PCR involved 60 Vbeta and 13 Jbeta primers. TCRdb keeps only in-frame clones here, not all; method: immunoSEQ multiplex PCR. Counted here are some 180,000 clones, roughly 74% occurring once; the ten biggest clones make up roughly 2.7%. The sample consisted of PBMCs. The receptor was derived from a female donor in good health and CMV-seronegative. This chain connects TRBV9 to TRBJ2-7, with D hard to call. The CDR3 here is CASSVGVADEQYF. As DNA, the CDR3 is TGTGCCAGCAGCGTAGGGGTGGCGGACGAGCAGTACTTC.